This T cell receptor (beta chain) was sequenced for a study of shared clonotypes between healthy human individuals. Study-wide findings and caveats: About 4.5% of naive CD4 clonotypes were common to several donors. Naive subsets tended to show greater estimated richness than memory subsets.

Concerning this clone itself: Its matching antigen is unknown.

Germline V CDR1 and CDR2: SGHDN, FVKESK. Between the trimmed V and J ends, which lost 0 bases and 1 base, there was a span of 10 bases. This CDR3 is built from 15 residues. Assay used: immunoSEQ multiplex PCR; TCRdb lists only in-frame clones, some missing. The profile covers a few hundred thousand clones, with around 86% appearing a single time and 15% to 20% taken by the ten largest. Healthy HIV-negative adults without recent acute infections or vaccinations served as donors. This clonotype originated in a man aged 18 to 30 in good health. The gene calls are TRBV14 and TRBJ2-7; D is possibly TRBD1 (7 bases). Sequenced material: memory CD8+ T cells sorted from blood. The subset: CD45RO+ cells pooled with CCR7-negative TemRA cells. The CDR3 DNA sequence: TGTGCCAGCAGCCAAGACAGGGGGGTATCCTACGAGCAGTACTTC. Translating it yields CASSQDRGVSYEQYF.